This section outlines one TCR beta chain sequence together with its context. Its target is not known. The data were obtained in a study of cytotoxic CD8 clonotypes in ibrutinib-treated CLL. Study-level information: After a median of around 70 months, roughly 14 patients stayed remitted and approximately twelve progressed; responses had been partial in about 24 and complete in 2.

Measured with immunoSEQ multiplex PCR; TCRdb has only the in-frame clones, and not every one. This sample yields hundreds of thousands of clones, of which 70% are seen a single time; 15% belongs to the top ten. The CDR3 runs to 17 residues. Trimming removed 6 bases from V and 0 bases from J, with 17 bases in between. Germline CDR1 and CDR2: SGHVS and FNYEAQ. Study results and limitations: Clonality climbed at ibrutinib response, then dropped toward baseline at progression. Clonality measured at baseline exceeded age-matched healthy donors, tracking circulating CD8+ T-cell counts. The public clonotypes identified were infrequent and showed contraction or stability on treatment.

The chain recombines TRBV7-6 with TRBJ2-2; TRBD1 is a possible D gene (5 bases). The receptor was derived from a human donor with chronic lymphocytic leukemia. Sequencing used PBMCs, obtained after 24 months of ibrutinib treatment. CDR3 protein: CASSGRVLGANTGELFF. DNA for the CDR3: TGTGCCAGCAGTGGTCGGGTCCTAGGGGCGAACACCGGGGAGCTGTTTTTT.